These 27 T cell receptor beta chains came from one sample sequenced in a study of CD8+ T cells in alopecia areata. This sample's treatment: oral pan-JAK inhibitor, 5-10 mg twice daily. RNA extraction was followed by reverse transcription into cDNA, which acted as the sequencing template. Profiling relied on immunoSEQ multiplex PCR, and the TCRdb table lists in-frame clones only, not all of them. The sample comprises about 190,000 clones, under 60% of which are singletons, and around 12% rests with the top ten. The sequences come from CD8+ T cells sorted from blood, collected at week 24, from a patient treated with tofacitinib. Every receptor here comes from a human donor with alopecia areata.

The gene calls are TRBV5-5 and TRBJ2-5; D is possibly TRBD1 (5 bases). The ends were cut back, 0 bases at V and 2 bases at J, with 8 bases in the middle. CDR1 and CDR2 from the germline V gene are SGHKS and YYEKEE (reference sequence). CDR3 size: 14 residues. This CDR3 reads CASSLDGQQETQYF. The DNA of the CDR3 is TGTGCCAGCAGCTTGGACGGACAACAAGAGACCCAGTACTTC.

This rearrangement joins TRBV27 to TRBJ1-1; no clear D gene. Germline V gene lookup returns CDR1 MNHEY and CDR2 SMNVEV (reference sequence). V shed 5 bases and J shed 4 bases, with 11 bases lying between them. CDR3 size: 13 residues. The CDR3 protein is CASSLTITTEAFF. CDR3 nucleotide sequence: TGTGCCAGCAGTCTGACTATTACCACTGAAGCTTTCTTT.

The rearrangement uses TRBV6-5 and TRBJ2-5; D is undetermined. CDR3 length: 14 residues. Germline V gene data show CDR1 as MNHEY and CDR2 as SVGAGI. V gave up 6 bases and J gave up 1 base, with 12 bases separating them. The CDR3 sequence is CASSQDGSQETQYF. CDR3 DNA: TGTGCCAGCAGCCAGGACGGTTCCCAAGAGACCCAGTACTTC.

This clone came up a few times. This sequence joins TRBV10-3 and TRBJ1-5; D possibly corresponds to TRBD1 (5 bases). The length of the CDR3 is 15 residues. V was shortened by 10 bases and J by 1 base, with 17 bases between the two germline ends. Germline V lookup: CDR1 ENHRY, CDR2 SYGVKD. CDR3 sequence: CATGQGYVSNQPQHF. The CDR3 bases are TGTGCCACCGGACAAGGGTATGTAAGCAATCAGCCCCAGCATTTT.

The CDR3: CASSQRGQSSYNEQFF. DNA for the CDR3: TGTGCCAGCAGCCAGAGGGGACAGAGCTCCTACAATGAGCAGTTCTTC. The rearrangement joins TRBV14 to TRBJ2-1, with TRBD1 matching 7 bases. The CDR3 length is 16 residues. CDR1 SGHDN and CDR2 FVKESK come from the germline V gene. V dropped 3 bases and J dropped 0; count of bases not matched to a gene: 5.

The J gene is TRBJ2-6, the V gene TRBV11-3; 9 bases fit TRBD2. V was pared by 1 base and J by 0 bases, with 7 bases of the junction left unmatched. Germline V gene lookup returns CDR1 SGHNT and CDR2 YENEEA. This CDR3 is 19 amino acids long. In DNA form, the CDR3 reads TGTGCCAGCAGCTTAGTTCGCTCTAGCGGGGTCTCTGGGGCCAACGTCCTGACTTTC. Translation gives CASSLVRSSGVSGANVLTF.

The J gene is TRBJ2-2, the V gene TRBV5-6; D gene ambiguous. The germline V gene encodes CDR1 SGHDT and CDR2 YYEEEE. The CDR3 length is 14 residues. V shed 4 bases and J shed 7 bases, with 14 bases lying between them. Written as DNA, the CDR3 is TGTGCCAGCAGCGCCCCGAGAATAGGCGGGGAGCTGTTTTTT. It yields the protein CASSAPRIGGELFF.

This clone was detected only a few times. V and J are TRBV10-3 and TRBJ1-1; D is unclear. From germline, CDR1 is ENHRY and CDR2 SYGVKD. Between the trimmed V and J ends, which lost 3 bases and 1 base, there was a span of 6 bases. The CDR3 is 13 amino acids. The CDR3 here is CAISDEKNTEAFF. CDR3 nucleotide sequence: TGTGCCATCAGTGACGAGAAGAACACTGAAGCTTTCTTT.

The CDR3 DNA follows: TGTGCCAGTAGCCAACCTGACAGAGTCCGCGATGAGCAGTTCTTC. It yields the protein CASSQPDRVRDEQFF. The rearrangement uses TRBV19 and TRBJ2-1, with a possible D match to TRBD1 (5 bases). Germline assignment: CDR1 LNHDA and CDR2 SQIVND (reference sequence). This CDR3 is 15 amino acids long. Trimming took off 6 bases at V and 8 bases at J, with 20 bases between the two ends. Using reference TRBV19 and TRBJ2-1 for the parts outside the CDR3, the full variable domain is DGGITQSPKYLFRKEGQNVTLSCEQNLNHDAMYWYRQDPGQGLRLIYYSQIVNDFQKGDIAEGYSVSREKKESFPLTVTSAQKNPTAFYLCASSQPDRVRDEQFFGPGTRLTVL.

Here the CDR3 DNA reads TGTGCCAGCAGTTACTCCCCCGGGGTGGGGGAGACCCAGTACTTC. Amino acid sequence: CASSYSPGVGETQYF. The chain links TRBV6-5 to TRBJ2-5; a weak D match, TRBD2 (5 bases). Per germline, CDR1 MNHEY and CDR2 SVGAGI. CDR3 length: 15 amino acids. V lost 0 bases and J 5 bases, leaving 13 bases between the germline ends.

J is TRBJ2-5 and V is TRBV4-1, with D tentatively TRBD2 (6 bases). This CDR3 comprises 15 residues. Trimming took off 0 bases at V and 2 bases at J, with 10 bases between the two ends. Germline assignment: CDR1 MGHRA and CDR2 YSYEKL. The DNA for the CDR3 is TGCGCCAGCAGCCAAGATTCCGGGGGACAAGAGACCCAGTACTTC. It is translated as CASSQDSGGQETQYF.

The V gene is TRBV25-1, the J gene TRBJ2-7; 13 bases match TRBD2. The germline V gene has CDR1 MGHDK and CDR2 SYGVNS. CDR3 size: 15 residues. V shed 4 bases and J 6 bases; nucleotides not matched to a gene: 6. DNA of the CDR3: TGTGCCAGCAGTGCAGGACTAGCGGGGGACTTCGAGCAGTACTTC. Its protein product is CASSAGLAGDFEQYF.

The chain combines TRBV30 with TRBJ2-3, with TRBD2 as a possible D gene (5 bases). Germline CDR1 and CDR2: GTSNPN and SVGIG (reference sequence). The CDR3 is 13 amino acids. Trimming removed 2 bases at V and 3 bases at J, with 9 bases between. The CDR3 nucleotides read TGTGCCTGGAGTTTGTGGACTACAGATACGCAGTATTTT. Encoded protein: CAWSLWTTDTQYF.

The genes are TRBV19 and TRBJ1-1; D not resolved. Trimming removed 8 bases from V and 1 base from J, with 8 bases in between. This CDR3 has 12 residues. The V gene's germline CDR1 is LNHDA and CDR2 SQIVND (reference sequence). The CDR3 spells CASLAGNTEAFF. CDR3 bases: TGTGCCAGTTTAGCGGGGAACACTGAAGCTTTCTTT.

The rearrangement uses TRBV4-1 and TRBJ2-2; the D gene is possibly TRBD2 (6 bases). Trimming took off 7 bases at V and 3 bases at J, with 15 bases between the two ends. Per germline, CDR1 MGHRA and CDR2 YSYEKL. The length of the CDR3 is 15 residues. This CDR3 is CASTLGTYDTGELFF. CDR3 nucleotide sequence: TGCGCCAGCACCCTGGGGACTTACGACACCGGGGAGCTGTTTTTT.

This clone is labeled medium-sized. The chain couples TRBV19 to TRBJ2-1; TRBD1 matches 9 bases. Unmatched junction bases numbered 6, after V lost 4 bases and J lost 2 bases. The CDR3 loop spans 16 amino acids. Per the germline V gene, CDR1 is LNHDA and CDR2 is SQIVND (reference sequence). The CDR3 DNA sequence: TGTGCCAGTAGTACTGGGACAGGGAATCCCTACAATGAGCAGTTCTTC. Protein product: CASSTGTGNPYNEQFF.

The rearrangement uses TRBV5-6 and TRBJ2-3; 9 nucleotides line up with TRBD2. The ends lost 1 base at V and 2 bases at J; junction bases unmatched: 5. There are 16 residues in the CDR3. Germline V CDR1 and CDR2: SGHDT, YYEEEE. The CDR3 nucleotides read TGTGCCAGCAGCTTGAAGCTAGCGGGGTACACAGATACGCAGTATTTT. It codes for CASSLKLAGYTDTQYF.

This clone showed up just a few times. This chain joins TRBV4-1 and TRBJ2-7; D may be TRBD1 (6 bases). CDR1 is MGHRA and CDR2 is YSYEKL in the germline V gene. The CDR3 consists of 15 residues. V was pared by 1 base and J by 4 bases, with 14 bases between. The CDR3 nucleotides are TGCGCCAGCAGCCAAGGCTACAGGGCTCCATACGAGCAGTACTTC. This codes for CASSQGYRAPYEQYF.

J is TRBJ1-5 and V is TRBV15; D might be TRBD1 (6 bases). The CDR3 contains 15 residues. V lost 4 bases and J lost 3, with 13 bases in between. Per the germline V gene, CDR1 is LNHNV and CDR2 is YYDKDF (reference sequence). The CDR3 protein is CATSKLTGNNQPQHF. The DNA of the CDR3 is TGTGCCACCAGCAAACTTACAGGGAACAATCAGCCCCAGCATTTT.

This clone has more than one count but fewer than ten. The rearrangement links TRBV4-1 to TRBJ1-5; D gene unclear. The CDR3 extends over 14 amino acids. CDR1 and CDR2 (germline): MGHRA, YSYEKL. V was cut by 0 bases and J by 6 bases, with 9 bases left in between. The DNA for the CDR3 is TGCGCCAGCAGCCAAGAGTCGGAATCTCAGCCCCAGCATTTT. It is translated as CASSQESESQPQHF.

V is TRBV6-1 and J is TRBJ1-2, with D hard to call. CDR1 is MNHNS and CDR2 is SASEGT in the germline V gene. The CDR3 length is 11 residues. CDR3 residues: CAIARTYGYTF. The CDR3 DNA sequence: TGTGCAATCGCCAGGACCTATGGCTACACCTTC.

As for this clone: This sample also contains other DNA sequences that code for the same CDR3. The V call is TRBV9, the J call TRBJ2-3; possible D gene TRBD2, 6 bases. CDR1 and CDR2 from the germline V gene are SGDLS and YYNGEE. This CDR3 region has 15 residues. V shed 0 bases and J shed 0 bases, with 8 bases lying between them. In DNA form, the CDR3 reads TGTGCCAGCAGCGTAGCCGGGGGTAGCACAGATACGCAGTATTTT. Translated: CASSVAGGSTDTQYF.

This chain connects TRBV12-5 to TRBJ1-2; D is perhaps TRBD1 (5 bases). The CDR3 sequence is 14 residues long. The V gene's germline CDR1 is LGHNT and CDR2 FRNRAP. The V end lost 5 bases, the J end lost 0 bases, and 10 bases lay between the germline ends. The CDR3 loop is CASGRQITNYGYTF. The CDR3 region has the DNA TGTGCTAGTGGTCGACAGATAACTAACTATGGCTACACCTTC.

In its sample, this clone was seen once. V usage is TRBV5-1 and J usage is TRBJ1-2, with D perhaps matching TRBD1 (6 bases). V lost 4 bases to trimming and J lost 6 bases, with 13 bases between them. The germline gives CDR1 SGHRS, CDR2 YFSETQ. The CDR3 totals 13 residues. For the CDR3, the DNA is TGCGCCAGCAGCCACAGGGATTCCGATGGCTACACCTTC. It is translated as CASSHRDSDGYTF.

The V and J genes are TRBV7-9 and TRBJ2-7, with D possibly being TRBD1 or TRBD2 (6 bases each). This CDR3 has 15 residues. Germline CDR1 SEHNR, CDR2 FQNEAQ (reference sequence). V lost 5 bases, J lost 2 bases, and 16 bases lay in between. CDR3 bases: TGTGCCAGCAGCCCCCCCCGGGGGCTAACCTACGAGCAGTACTTC. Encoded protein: CASSPPRGLTYEQYF.

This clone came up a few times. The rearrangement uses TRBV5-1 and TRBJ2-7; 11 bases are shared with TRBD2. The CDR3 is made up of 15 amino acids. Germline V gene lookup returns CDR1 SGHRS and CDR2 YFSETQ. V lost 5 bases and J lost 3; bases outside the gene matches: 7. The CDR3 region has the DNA TGCGCCAGCAGTTACCTAGCGGGGGGCTACTACGAGCAGTACTTC. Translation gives CASSYLAGGYYEQYF.

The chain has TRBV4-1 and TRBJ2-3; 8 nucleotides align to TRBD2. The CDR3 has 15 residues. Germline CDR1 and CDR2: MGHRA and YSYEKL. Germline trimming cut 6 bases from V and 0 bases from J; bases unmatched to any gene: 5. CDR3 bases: TGCGCCAGCAGTTCCGGGGGGGCGAGCACAGATACGCAGTATTTT. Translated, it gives CASSSGGASTDTQYF.